This T cell receptor beta chain came from a study of CD8 T cells in Susac syndrome. The overall study: At the time their blood was drawn, patients with Susac syndrome were either therapy-naive, on corticosteroids (with some of them also receiving intravenous immunoglobulin), or on intravenous immunoglobulin alone.

With random hexamers, reverse transcription was performed on roughly 0.45 to 1 ug of RNA. TCRdb re-derived calls from the immunoSEQ multiplex PCR reads in MiXCR, one entry per CDR3 protein. The sample holds roughly 150,000 distinct CDR3 sequences; approximately 95% are singletons and the top ten take roughly 0.16%. FACS enriched CD8+ TEMRA cells, while bulk CD8+ and CD4+ were negatively isolated. Input material: CD4+ T cells from PBMCs. The source of this sequence is a human donor with Susac syndrome.

The CDR3 region has the DNA TGTGCCAGCAGTGCCTCCTCCCCTCAGCCCCCCTCGGAGTTCTTC. Its protein is CASSASSPQPPSEFF. This chain links TRBV25-1 with TRBJ2-1; D unresolved. CDR3 length: 15 amino acids. In germline, CDR1 is MGHDK, CDR2 SYGVNS. Deletions cut 4 bases from V and 14 bases from J, with 24 bases between.